The 15 T cell receptor beta chains presented below share a single source sample, sequenced in a study of T cell responses to AZD1222 COVID-19 vaccine. Clones were sequenced by immunoSEQ multiplex PCR, and TCRdb holds only the in-frame ones, with some missing. The table shows some 97,000 clones, with around nine tenths occurring only once. Sequencing used peripheral blood, obtained on day 0 of AZD1222 vaccination. The receptors come from an adult in good health.

The CDR3 DNA reads as TGTGCCAGCAGCCTACAAGAGACCCAGTACTTC. As protein: CASSLQETQYF. The rearrangement links TRBV7-9 to TRBJ2-5, with D unresolved. The V gene lost 5 bases and the J gene lost 2 bases, with 3 bases spanning the gap. Germline CDR1 is SEHNR and CDR2 is FQNEAQ (reference sequence). CDR3 length equals 11 residues.

The chain links TRBV7-3 to TRBJ2-3; 11 bases map to TRBD1. The germline gives CDR1 SGHTA, CDR2 FQGTGA. V trimming: 5 bases; J trimming: 8 bases; junction bases outside the gene matches: 9. CDR3 size: 15 residues. The CDR3 loop reads CASSPQGDRGVTQYF. CDR3 bases: TGTGCCAGCAGCCCCCAGGGGGACAGGGGGGTTACGCAGTATTTT. Filled out from reference TRBV7-3 and TRBJ2-3, the complete variable domain reads GAGVSQTPSNKVTEKGKYVELRCDPISGHTALYWYRQSLGQGPEFLIYFQGTGAADDSGLPNDRFFAVRPEGSVSTLKIQRTERGDSAVYLCASSPQGDRGVTQYFGPGTRLTVL.

The chain is built from TRBV6-5 and TRBJ1-1; TRBD1 might be the D (5 bases). V was pared by 0 bases and J by 0 bases, with 8 bases between. The CDR3 covers 15 residues. Germline CDR1 and CDR2: MNHEY and SVGAGI. The CDR3 here is CASSYSAGMNTEAFF. The CDR3 coding sequence is TGTGCCAGCAGTTACTCGGCAGGGATGAACACTGAAGCTTTCTTT.

The chain couples TRBV3-1 (or the pseudogene TRBV3-2) to TRBJ1-1; D not certain. V lost 2 bases and J lost 5, with 9 bases in between. Germline V lookup: CDR1 LGHDT, CDR2 YNNKEL (reference sequence). The CDR3 runs 13 residues. This CDR3 is CASSQKARTEAFF. The CDR3 DNA reads TGTGCCAGCAGCCAAAAGGCTAGGACTGAAGCTTTCTTT.

V usage is TRBV27 and J usage is TRBJ2-7, with D possibly being TRBD1 (6 bases). This CDR3 is 11 amino acids long. Trimming pared 5 bases from V and 10 bases from J, leaving 12 bases between. Germline lookup yields CDR1 MNHEY and CDR2 SMNVEV (reference sequence). The CDR3 DNA sequence: TGTGCCAGCAGTCAGAACAGGGTTCAGTACTTC. Protein product: CASSQNRVQYF.

The chain carries TRBV7-2 and TRBJ1-2; D unclear. V was pared by 2 bases and J by 2 bases, with 9 bases between. Germline V gene sequence: CDR1 SGHTA, CDR2 FQGNSA. This CDR3 is built from 14 residues. CDR3 amino acids: CASSLWVNNYGYTF. In DNA, the CDR3 is TGTGCCAGCAGCTTATGGGTGAACAACTATGGCTACACCTTC. Complete variable domain (other parts from reference TRBV7-2 and TRBJ1-2): GAGVSQSPSNKVTEKGKDVELRCDPISGHTALYWYRQSLGQGLEFLIYFQGNSAPDKSGLPSDRFSAERTGGSVSTLTIQRTQQEDSAVYLCASSLWVNNYGYTFGSGTRLTVV.

CDR3 loop: CATADRASWNYGYTF. Here the CDR3 DNA reads TGTGCCACCGCCGACAGGGCCTCTTGGAACTATGGCTACACCTTC. The chain couples TRBV6-5 to TRBJ1-2; 7 bases are shared with TRBD1. V lost 10 bases and J lost 2; bases outside the gene matches: 13. The germline V gene encodes CDR1 MNHEY and CDR2 SVGAGI. The CDR3 totals 15 residues.

The chain combines TRBV6-2 or TRBV6-3 with TRBJ1-4, with D hard to call. Germline loops: CDR1 MNHEY, CDR2 SVGEGT. This CDR3 region has 14 residues. V was cut by 3 bases and J by 2 bases, with 7 bases left in between. This chain's CDR3 is CASSYRWTNEKLFF. CDR3 coding DNA: TGTGCCAGCAGTTATCGCTGGACTAATGAAAAACTGTTTTTT.

This clone was picked up a small number of times. Distinct nucleotide sequences in the sample also encode this CDR3. The chain recombines TRBV3-1 (or the pseudogene TRBV3-2) with TRBJ1-3; D gene ambiguous. The CDR3 is made up of 13 amino acids. V lost 1 base to trimming and J lost 4 bases, with 5 bases between them. Germline loops: CDR1 LGHDT, CDR2 YNNKEL (reference sequence). In DNA form, the CDR3 reads TGTGCCAGCAGCCAAGGTACAGGAAACACCATATATTTT. This encodes CASSQGTGNTIYF.

V usage is TRBV7-3 and J usage is TRBJ2-2, with 10 bases that match TRBD2. J was trimmed by 6 bases and V by 5 bases; bases with no gene match: 6. Germline CDR1 SGHTA, CDR2 FQGTGA. This CDR3 contains 15 residues. This chain's CDR3 is CASSPTGLASGELFF. In DNA, the CDR3 is TGTGCCAGCAGCCCAACGGGACTAGCGTCCGGGGAGCTGTTTTTT.

The chain has TRBV6-5 and TRBJ2-3; perhaps TRBD2 as D (7 bases). Trimming cost V 2 bases and J 2 bases, with 11 bases left between them. The CDR3 spans 15 residues. Germline CDR1 is MNHEY and CDR2 is SVGAGI. The CDR3 loop reads CASSYGGGSTDTQYF. CDR3 in DNA: TGTGCCAGCAGTTACGGCGGGGGCTCCACAGATACGCAGTATTTT.

V is TRBV3-1 (or the pseudogene TRBV3-2) and J is TRBJ2-7; maybe TRBD2 (6 bases). Germline V CDR1 and CDR2: LGHDT, YNNKEL (reference sequence). The CDR3 length is 14 residues. V lost 1 base and J lost 3, with 10 bases in between. The CDR3 region is CASSQGGELYEQYF. CDR3 nucleotide sequence: TGTGCCAGCAGCCAAGGGGGGGAACTCTACGAGCAGTACTTC.

J is TRBJ2-2 and V is TRBV7-2; D ambiguous. Germline CDR1 SGHTA, CDR2 FQGNSA. V was shortened by 3 bases and J by 1 base, with 9 bases between the two germline ends. This CDR3 is 15 amino acids long. CDR3 sequence: CASSFRLRNTGELFF. The CDR3 bases are TGTGCCAGCAGCTTTCGGCTACGGAACACCGGGGAGCTGTTTTTT.

V is TRBV7-2 and J is TRBJ2-5; maybe TRBD1 (6 bases). Germline V gene data show CDR1 as SGHTA and CDR2 as FQGNSA. The CDR3 has 14 residues. Trimming stripped 4 bases from V and 1 base from J, with 10 bases between. The CDR3 here is CASSSGGSQETQYF. CDR3 sequence (DNA): TGTGCCAGCAGCTCTGGGGGCTCCCAAGAGACCCAGTACTTC.

This chain connects TRBV6-6 to TRBJ2-7; the D call may be TRBD1 or TRBD2 (5 bases each). CDR1 and CDR2 from the germline V gene are MNHNY and SVGAGI (reference sequence). The CDR3 covers 14 residues. Trimming took off 5 bases at V and 2 bases at J, with 13 bases between the two ends. The DNA for the CDR3 is TGTGCCAGCAGTAACTACGGGACCACCTACGAGCAGTACTTC. Residues: CASSNYGTTYEQYF.